This note documents a single T cell receptor beta chain sequence. Its antigen is as yet unknown. These data come from a study of T cell responses to AZD1222 COVID-19 vaccine. About the research overall: Researchers grouped second doses given at about 4 or about 12 weeks into one pool. Whole-study results and caveats: Mostly white British, mostly female donors; authors suggested clonal diversity may be underestimated. The repertoires were collected only after the peak T cell response. Once two AZD1222 doses were given, Spike-specific TCR breadth and depth went up.

CDR1 MNHNS and CDR2 SASEGT come from the germline V gene. This CDR3 comprises 15 residues. The V and J ends lost 2 bases and 4 bases respectively, with 14 bases between them. Assay: immunoSEQ multiplex PCR; the TCRdb copy retains only in-frame clones and omits some. The data show more than 50,000 clones, around nine tenths seen once. V is TRBV6-1 and J is TRBJ2-5, with a possible D match to TRBD2 (7 bases). This TCR came from an adult in good health. The sequencing here drew on peripheral blood, taken on day 0 of AZD1222 vaccination. The CDR3 reads CASSESFRGAETQYF. CDR3 DNA: TGTGCCAGCAGTGAAAGTTTTCGGGGGGCAGAGACCCAGTACTTC.